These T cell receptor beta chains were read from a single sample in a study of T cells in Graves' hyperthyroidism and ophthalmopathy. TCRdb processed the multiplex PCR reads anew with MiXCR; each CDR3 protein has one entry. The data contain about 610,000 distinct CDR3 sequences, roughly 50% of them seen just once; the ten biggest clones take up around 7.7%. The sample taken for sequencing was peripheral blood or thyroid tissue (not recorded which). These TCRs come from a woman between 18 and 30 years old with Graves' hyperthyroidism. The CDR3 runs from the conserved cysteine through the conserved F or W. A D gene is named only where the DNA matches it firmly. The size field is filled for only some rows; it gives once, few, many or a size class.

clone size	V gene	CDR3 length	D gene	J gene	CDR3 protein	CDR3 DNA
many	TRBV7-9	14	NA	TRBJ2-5	CASSLFDGTETQYF	TGTGCCAGCAGCTTATTCGACGGGACGGAGACCCAGTACTTC
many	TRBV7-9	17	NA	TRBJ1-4	CASSLGLVDGPFEKLFF	TGTGCCAGCAGCTTAGGGCTGGTAGACGGCCCTTTCGAAAAACTGTTTTTT
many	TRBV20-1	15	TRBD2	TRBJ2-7	CSARTRLAGGTEQYF	TGCAGTGCTAGAACCCGACTAGCGGGAGGGACCGAGCAGTACTTC
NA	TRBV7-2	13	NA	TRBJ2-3	CASSPSEKDTQYF	TGTGCCAGCAGCCCTTCTGAGAAAGATACGCAGTATTTT
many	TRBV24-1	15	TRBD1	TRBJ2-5	CATSEAGQGSETQYF	TGTGCCACCAGTGAGGCGGGACAGGGTTCGGAGACCCAGTACTTC
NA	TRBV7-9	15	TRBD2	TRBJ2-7	CASSETSGNRYEQHF	TGTGCCAGCAGTGAAACTAGCGGGAACAGGTACGAGCAGCACTTC
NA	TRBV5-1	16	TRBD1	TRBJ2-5	CASSEGARGPQETQYF	TGCGCCAGCAGCGAGGGGGCAAGGGGCCCCCAAGAGACCCAGTACTTC
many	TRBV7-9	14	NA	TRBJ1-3	CASSLAGAGNTIYF	TGTGCCAGCAGCTTAGCAGGGGCTGGAAACACCATATATTTT
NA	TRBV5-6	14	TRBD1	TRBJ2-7	CASSSGTDTGELYF	TGTGCCAGCAGCAGTGGGACAGACACCGGGGAGCTGTACTTC
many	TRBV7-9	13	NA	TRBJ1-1	CASSLPGLTEAFF	TGTGCCAGCAGCTTACCGGGGCTCACTGAAGCTTTCTTT
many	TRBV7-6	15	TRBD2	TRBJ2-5	CASSSTPTSMETQYF	TGTGCCAGCAGCTCCACTCCGACTAGCATGGAGACCCAGTACTTC
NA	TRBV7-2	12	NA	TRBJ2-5	CASSLEDGNQYF	TGTGCCAGCAGCCTGGAGGACGGGAATCAGTACTTC
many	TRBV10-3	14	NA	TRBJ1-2	CAISETSAGVGYTF	TGTGCCATCAGTGAAACTTCGGCTGGAGTGGGCTACACCTTC
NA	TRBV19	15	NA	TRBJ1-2	CASTLPGRLNYGYTF	TGTGCCAGCACCCTGCCCGGCAGGTTAAACTATGGCTACACCTTC